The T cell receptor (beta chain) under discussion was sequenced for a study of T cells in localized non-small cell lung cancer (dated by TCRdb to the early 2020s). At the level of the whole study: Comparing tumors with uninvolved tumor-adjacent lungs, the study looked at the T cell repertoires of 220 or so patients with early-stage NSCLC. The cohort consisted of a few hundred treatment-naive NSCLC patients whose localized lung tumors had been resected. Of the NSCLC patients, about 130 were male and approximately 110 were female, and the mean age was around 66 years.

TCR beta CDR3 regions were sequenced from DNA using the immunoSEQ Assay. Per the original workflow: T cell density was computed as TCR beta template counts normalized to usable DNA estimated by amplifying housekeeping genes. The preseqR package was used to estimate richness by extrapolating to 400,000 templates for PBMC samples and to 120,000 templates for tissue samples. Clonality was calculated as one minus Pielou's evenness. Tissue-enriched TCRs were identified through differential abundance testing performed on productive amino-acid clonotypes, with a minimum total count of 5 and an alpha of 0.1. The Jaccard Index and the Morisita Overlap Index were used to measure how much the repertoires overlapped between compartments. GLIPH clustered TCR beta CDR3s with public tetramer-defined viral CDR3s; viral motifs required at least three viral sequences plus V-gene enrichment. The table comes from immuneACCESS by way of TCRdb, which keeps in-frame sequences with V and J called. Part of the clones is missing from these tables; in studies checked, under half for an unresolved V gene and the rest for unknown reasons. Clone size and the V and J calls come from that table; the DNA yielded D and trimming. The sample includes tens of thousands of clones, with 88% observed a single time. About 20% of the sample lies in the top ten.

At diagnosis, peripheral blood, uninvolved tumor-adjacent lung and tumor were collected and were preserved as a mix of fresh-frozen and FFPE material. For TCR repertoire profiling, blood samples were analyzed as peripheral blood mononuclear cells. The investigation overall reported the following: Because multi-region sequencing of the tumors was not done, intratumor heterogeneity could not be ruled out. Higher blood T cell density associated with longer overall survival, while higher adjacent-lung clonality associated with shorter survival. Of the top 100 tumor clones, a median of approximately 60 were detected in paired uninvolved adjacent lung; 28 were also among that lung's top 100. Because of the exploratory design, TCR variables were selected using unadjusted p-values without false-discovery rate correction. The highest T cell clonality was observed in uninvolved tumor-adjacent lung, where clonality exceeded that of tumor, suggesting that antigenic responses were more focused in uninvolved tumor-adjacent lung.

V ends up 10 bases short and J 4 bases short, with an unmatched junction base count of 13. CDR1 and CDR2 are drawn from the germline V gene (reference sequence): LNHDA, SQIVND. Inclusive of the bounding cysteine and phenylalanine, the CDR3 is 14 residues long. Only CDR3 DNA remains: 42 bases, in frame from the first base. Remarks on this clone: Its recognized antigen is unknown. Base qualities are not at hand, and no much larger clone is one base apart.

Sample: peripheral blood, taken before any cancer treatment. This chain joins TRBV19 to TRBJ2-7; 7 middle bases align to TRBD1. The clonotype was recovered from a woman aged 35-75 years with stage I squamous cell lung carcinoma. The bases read TGTGCCACCCGGGACAGCCTTCTCTCTTACGAGCAGTACTTC. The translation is CATRDSLLSYEQYF.